These 25 T cell receptor beta chains came from one sample sequenced in a study of blood T cell repertoires in COVID-19. Sequenced by immunoSEQ multiplex PCR; TCRdb stores in-frame clones only, minus some. The repertoire has over 100,000 clones, approximately 82% of them found once; the top ten carry 7.9%. Source material: peripheral blood. These receptors came from an elderly woman with active or convalescent COVID-19.

The chain uses TRBV9 and TRBJ1-2; unclear D gene. CDR3 length: 13 amino acids. Between the trimmed V and J ends, which lost 0 bases and 7 bases, there was a span of 10 bases. Germline lookup yields CDR1 SGDLS and CDR2 YYNGEE. CDR3 DNA: TGTGCCAGCAGCGTAGCCGAAGGAGCTGGCTACACCTTC. It encodes CASSVAEGAGYTF.

The CDR3 DNA sequence: TGCGCCAGCAGCCTCGGGGACAGCGGAAACACCATATATTTT. Its translation: CASSLGDSGNTIYF. V gene TRBV5-1 combines with J gene TRBJ1-3; TRBD1 aligns across 7 bases. The CDR3 is made up of 14 amino acids. After removal of 4 bases from V and 4 bases from J, the junction contained 5 bases not matched to a gene. The germline V gene encodes CDR1 SGHRS and CDR2 YFSETQ.

J is TRBJ2-7 and V is TRBV29-1; TRBD1 aligns across 9 bases. This CDR3 has 13 amino acids. With V trimmed by 4 bases and J by 3 bases, 4 bases remained unmatched. Germline CDR1 is SQVTM and CDR2 is ANQGSEA. The CDR3, as DNA: TGCAGCGTTGGCGAGGGACAGGGCTACGAGCAGTACTTC. It encodes CSVGEGQGYEQYF.

This chain links TRBV27 with TRBJ2-1, with 14 bases that match TRBD2. Germline V CDR1 and CDR2: MNHEY, SMNVEV (reference sequence). The J segment lost 6 bases and the V segment lost 1 base, leaving 5 bases of the junction unmatched. This CDR3 spans 17 amino acids. For the CDR3, the DNA is TGTGCCAGCAGTTTATTTCGGACTAGCGGGAGGATCAATGAGCAGTTCTTC. Translated, it gives CASSLFRTSGRINEQFF.

The chain carries TRBV9 and TRBJ2-7; D remains unclear. The CDR3 consists of 14 residues. CDR1 is SGDLS and CDR2 is YYNGEE in the germline V gene. Trimming cost V 2 bases and J 0 bases, with 9 bases left between them. The CDR3 nucleotides read TGTGCCAGCAGCGTGGCGGTAAACTCCTACGAGCAGTACTTC. It codes for CASSVAVNSYEQYF.

The chain is built from TRBV19 and TRBJ2-5; D might be TRBD2 (7 bases). This CDR3 is built from 16 residues. Germline lookup yields CDR1 LNHDA and CDR2 SQIVND (reference sequence). V was cut by 1 base and J by 1 base, with 13 bases left in between. The CDR3 DNA follows: TGTGCCAGTAGTATAGCTGGGGGGGCGTTCCAAGAGACCCAGTACTTC. Residues: CASSIAGGAFQETQYF.

The chain uses TRBV10-3 and TRBJ2-5; maybe TRBD2 (6 bases). In germline, CDR1 is ENHRY, CDR2 SYGVKD. There are 15 residues in the CDR3. The V end lost 2 bases, the J end lost 0 bases, and 10 bases lay between the germline ends. CDR3 region: CAISEVASDQETQYF. Here the CDR3 DNA reads TGTGCCATCAGTGAGGTGGCTAGCGACCAAGAGACCCAGTACTTC.

The J gene is TRBJ1-1, the V gene TRBV28; 7 nucleotides line up with TRBD1. CDR1 is MDHEN and CDR2 is SYDVKM in the germline V gene. The junction had 4 bases not matched to a gene; V was cut back by 3 bases and J by 0 bases. The CDR3 totals 15 residues. CDR3: CASSLEGAMNTEAFF. The CDR3 region has the DNA TGTGCCAGCAGTTTGGAGGGGGCGATGAACACTGAAGCTTTCTTT.

V usage is TRBV27 and J usage is TRBJ1-5; 7 nucleotides match TRBD1. Germline loops: CDR1 MNHEY, CDR2 SMNVEV (reference sequence). The CDR3 runs 15 residues. Germline trimming cut 0 bases from V and 2 bases from J; bases unmatched to any gene: 1. The CDR3 DNA sequence: TGTGCCAGCAGTTTATCAGGGGGCGGCAATCAGCCCCAGCATTTT. It translates to CASSLSGGGNQPQHF.

The chain recombines TRBV20-1 with TRBJ2-5; perhaps TRBD2 as D (5 bases). With 3 bases removed from V and 2 bases from J, the gap between germline ends came to 16 bases. CDR3 size: 15 residues. In germline, CDR1 is DFQATT, CDR2 SNEGSKA (reference sequence). CDR3 region: CSASPSSLLQETQYF. The CDR3 DNA follows: TGCAGTGCTAGTCCGTCTAGCCTACTACAAGAGACCCAGTACTTC.

The rearrangement links TRBV5-1 to TRBJ2-5; TRBD1 matches at 7 bases. The V gene end was trimmed by 3 bases and the J gene end by 2 bases; junction bases not matched to a gene: 4. The V gene's germline CDR1 is SGHRS and CDR2 YFSETQ. This CDR3 has 14 residues. CDR3 bases: TGCGCCAGCAGCTCGCCGGGACAGCAAGAGACCCAGTACTTC. Translation: CASSSPGQQETQYF.

V usage is TRBV3-1 (or the pseudogene TRBV3-2) and J usage is TRBJ2-3; 15 bases are a match to TRBD2. CDR1 and CDR2 (germline): LGHDT, YNNKEL (reference sequence). The trim removed 0 bases at V and 7 bases at J, leaving 11 bases unmatched. The CDR3 sequence is 19 residues long. CDR3 nucleotide sequence: TGTGCCAGCAGCCAAGATCGGGGACTAGCGGGAGGTCCTCTCTATACGCAGTATTTT. Its translation is CASSQDRGLAGGPLYTQYF.

V usage is TRBV6-5 and J usage is TRBJ1-2; 8 bases are shared with TRBD1. The CDR3 runs to 14 residues. The germline V gene has CDR1 MNHEY and CDR2 SVGAGI. V shed 6 bases and J 3 bases; nucleotides not matched to a gene: 6. The CDR3 here is CASRGQVGDYGYTF. CDR3 nucleotide sequence: TGTGCCAGCAGGGGACAGGTTGGGGACTATGGCTACACCTTC.

This clone was detected only a few times. The V call is TRBV7-8, the J call TRBJ2-5; 9 bases are a match to TRBD2. Trimming took 3 bases from V and 5 from J; bases not matched to a gene: 4. Per the germline V gene, CDR1 is SGHVS and CDR2 is FQNEAQ. CDR3 length: 14 residues. The CDR3 is CASSLGLAEETQYF. The CDR3 coding sequence is TGTGCCAGCAGCTTGGGACTAGCCGAGGAGACCCAGTACTTC.

CDR3 nucleotides: TGTGCCAGCAGTTACGACCTTAGACACTACGAGCAGTACTTC. Residues: CASSYDLRHYEQYF. V is TRBV6-6 and J is TRBJ2-7; D call uncertain. Per germline, CDR1 MNHNY and CDR2 SVGAGI (reference sequence). V lost 2 bases and J lost 3, with 11 bases in between. CDR3 length: 14 amino acids.

V gene TRBV28 combines with J gene TRBJ1-1; D call uncertain. From germline, CDR1 is MDHEN and CDR2 SYDVKM. Trimming stripped 2 bases from V and 1 base from J, with 11 bases between. This CDR3 comprises 15 residues. This CDR3 is CASSLPLRPNTEAFF. The CDR3 nucleotides read TGTGCCAGCAGTTTACCCCTGAGGCCGAACACTGAAGCTTTCTTT.

As for this clone: The same CDR3 arises from other DNA sequences in this sample as well. The chain combines TRBV28 with TRBJ1-1, with a weak D call TRBD1 (5 bases). The CDR3 spans 13 residues. Germline CDR1 MDHEN, CDR2 SYDVKM. The V and J ends lost 3 bases and 4 bases respectively, with 9 bases between them. The CDR3 is CASSFGRATEAFF. The CDR3 DNA reads as TGTGCCAGCAGTTTCGGCAGGGCCACTGAAGCTTTCTTT.

The chain carries TRBV10-3 and TRBJ2-7; the match to TRBD2 covers 11 bases. Germline lookup yields CDR1 ENHRY and CDR2 SYGVKD. Trimming cost V 6 bases and J 1 base; bases outside gene matches: 8. This CDR3 has 16 residues. Written as DNA, the CDR3 is TGTGCCATCAGCCTAACTAGCGGGAGTACATCCTACGAGCAGTACTTC. It encodes CAISLTSGSTSYEQYF.

The J gene is TRBJ2-7, the V gene TRBV6-5; 7 nucleotides align to TRBD1. V gave up 10 bases and J gave up 4 bases; unmatched junction bases: 16. Germline lookup yields CDR1 MNHEY and CDR2 SVGAGI. The CDR3 covers 15 residues. The CDR3 sequence is CATQWGIGGRYEQYF. The DNA of the CDR3 is TGTGCCACCCAGTGGGGTATAGGGGGCAGGTACGAGCAGTACTTC.

The chain carries TRBV19 and TRBJ2-3, with 8 nucleotides matching TRBD1. Germline loops: CDR1 LNHDA, CDR2 SQIVND (reference sequence). The junction had 12 bases not matched to a gene; V was cut back by 5 bases and J by 5 bases. The CDR3 length is 16 residues. CDR3 sequence reads: CASSVRPAGTGDTQYF. For the CDR3, the DNA is TGTGCCAGTAGTGTACGGCCCGCAGGGACAGGAGATACGCAGTATTTT.

The genes are TRBV6-5 and TRBJ1-2; D unclear. Germline CDR1 reads MNHEY; CDR2 reads SVGAGI. CDR3 length: 12 residues. The germline V and J ends were trimmed by 6 bases and 7 bases, with 12 bases remaining between them. The CDR3 nucleotides are TGTGCCAGCAGCACGGACTTTTTTGGCTACACCTTC. Protein sequence: CASSTDFFGYTF.

The rearrangement joins TRBV7-8 to TRBJ1-5; TRBD1 is a possible D gene (5 bases). CDR3 length: 15 amino acids. The V end was cut by 1 base, the J end by 3 bases, with 10 bases between. The germline V gene has CDR1 SGHVS and CDR2 FQNEAQ. The CDR3 nucleotides are TGTGCCAGCAGCTTAGACCGGGGGGTCAATCAGCCCCAGCATTTT. Translation gives CASSLDRGVNQPQHF.

The chain carries TRBV19 and TRBJ2-7; 10 nucleotides match TRBD1. This CDR3 spans 14 amino acids. Germline lookup yields CDR1 LNHDA and CDR2 SQIVND (reference sequence). After removal of 4 bases from V and 4 bases from J, the junction contained 4 bases not matched to a gene. The CDR3 region has the DNA TGTGCCAGTAGTAGCCGGGACAGGGGTTACGAGCAGTACTTC. Its translation is CASSSRDRGYEQYF.

V is TRBV14 and J is TRBJ2-7; the match to TRBD2 covers 11 bases. Trimming took 6 bases from V and 4 from J; bases not matched to a gene: 14. CDR3 length: 17 residues. Germline V gene lookup returns CDR1 SGHDN and CDR2 FVKESK. The CDR3 region has the DNA TGTGCCAGCAGAGCAGGACCTTCACTAGCGGGAGAGTACGAGCAGTACTTC. Translating gives CASRAGPSLAGEYEQYF.

The chain couples TRBV12-3 or TRBV12-4 to TRBJ2-2; TRBD2 is a possible D gene (5 bases). This CDR3 spans 13 amino acids. Between the trimmed V and J ends, which lost 5 bases and 4 bases, there was a span of 8 bases. The CDR3 coding sequence is TGTGCCAGCAGTCTCCTAGCCACCGGGGAGCTGTTTTTT. This encodes CASSLLATGELFF.